A selection of T cell receptor beta chains follows, all from one sample in a study of blood T cells in healthy people across ages. MiXCR was run by TCRdb on the 5' RACE reads, yielding one entry per CDR3 protein. This table has 550,000 to 800,000 distinct CDR3 sequences, 20% to 25% appearing once. The sequencing sample was made of blood. The receptors come from a man between 65 and 85 years old in good health. Each CDR3 is given with its conserved first and last residue. Each record gives: V gene, clone size, D gene, J gene, CDR3 DNA, CDR3 protein. D genes are given only for firm matches. Clone size is given for some rows only: seen once, a few or many times, or a class if the clone is expanded.

TRBV11-2	-	TRBD1	TRBJ1-4	TGTGCCAGCAGCTCACAGGGGATCGGCAATGAAAAACTGTTTTTT	CASSSQGIGNEKLFF
TRBV20-1	-	TRBD1	TRBJ2-7	TGCAGTGCACCCCGACAGGGACCTTCCTACGAGCAGTACTTC	CSAPRQGPSYEQYF
TRBV2	-	-	TRBJ2-5	TGTGCCAGCAGGGACCCTGGAGCGTTGGCCAAGGAGACCCAGTACTTC	CASRDPGALAKETQYF
TRBV2	-	-	TRBJ2-7	TGTGCCAGCAGTGCCCTCACAGGTAAAACCTACGAGCAGTACTTC	CASSALTGKTYEQYF
TRBV3-1	-	-	TRBJ2-2	TGTGCCAGCAGCCAAGATGCCGCGGGCCGGCGGACCGGGGAGCTGTTTTTT	CASSQDAAGRRTGELFF
TRBV7-9	-	TRBD2	TRBJ2-1	TGTGCCAGCAGCTCCTCCGGGACTAGCAGCAATGAGCAGTTCTTC	CASSSSGTSSNEQFF
TRBV12-3/TRBV12-4	-	-	TRBJ1-5	TGTGCCAGCAGTTTTGAAGTAAACAATCAGCCCCAGCATTTT	CASSFEVNNQPQHF
TRBV7-3	few	TRBD2	TRBJ2-4	TGTGCCAGCAGCTTAACCGCGGGAGGGGGAAACATTCAGTACTTC	CASSLTAGGGNIQYF
TRBV7-8	few	-	TRBJ2-7	TGTGCCAGCAGCCCCAAGGGCGAGCAGTACTTC	CASSPKGEQYF
TRBV29-1	-	-	TRBJ1-2	TGCAGCGGCGGACCGCTTAACTATGGCTACACCTTC	CSGGPLNYGYTF
TRBV24-1	-	TRBD2	TRBJ2-2	TGTGCCACCAGTGATACACCGGGACTAGCGAACACCGGGGAGCTGTTTTTT	CATSDTPGLANTGELFF
TRBV2	-	TRBD2	TRBJ2-2	TGTGCCAGCTATTCTCTAGCGGGAGGGCCCGGGGAGCTGTTTTTT	CASYSLAGGPGELFF
TRBV6-5	-	-	TRBJ2-7	TGTGCCAGCAGTTCACCGCTAATAGGGAGGTCCAACGAGCAGTACTTC	CASSSPLIGRSNEQYF
TRBV6-2/TRBV6-3	-	-	TRBJ2-7	TGTGCCAGCAGTTACCGCGCGGTTAGCTCCTACGAGCAGTACTTC	CASSYRAVSSYEQYF
TRBV29-1	few	-	TRBJ2-7	TGCAGCGTTGCTCTTCGGGGGGCCCACGAGCAGTACTTC	CSVALRGAHEQYF
TRBV20-1	once	TRBD2	TRBJ2-1	TGCAGTGCTAGACCTAGCGGGAGGGTGAATGAGCAGTTCTTC	CSARPSGRVNEQFF
TRBV12-3/TRBV12-4	-	-	TRBJ2-5	TGTGCCAGCAGTTTATATCAGGAGGTGACCCAGTACTTC	CASSLYQEVTQYF
TRBV4-1	few	-	TRBJ1-1	TGCGCCAGCAGCCAAGATTTGACAGTGAACACTGAAGCTTTCTTT	CASSQDLTVNTEAFF
TRBV12-3/TRBV12-4	-	-	TRBJ2-1	TGTGCCAGCAGTTTAGCAGTAGCAGCAAACGGATACAATGAGCAGTTCTTC	CASSLAVAANGYNEQFF
TRBV20-1	-	-	TRBJ2-7	TGCAGTGCTAGAGCGTCCAACGAGCAGTACTTC	CSARASNEQYF
TRBV28	-	TRBD2	TRBJ2-3	TGTGCCAGCAGAGCTAGCGGGATGGCAGATACGCAGTATTTT	CASRASGMADTQYF
TRBV7-6	-	-	TRBJ2-3	TGTGCCAGCAGCTTATCCACGTTGGGGACAGATACGCAGTATTTT	CASSLSTLGTDTQYF